This entry describes one TCR beta chain. This entry comes from a study of blood T cell repertoires in COVID-19. At the level of the study: PBMCs, B-cell-depleted T cells, or T cells were the source of the cDNA or gDNA that made up the material.

Original data processing: Quantification of nucleated cells was approximated via reference gene primer amplification. Using immunoSEQ multiplex PCR, the repertoire was profiled, and TCRdb retains in-frame clones only, with some absent. V, J and clone size are those of that table, while D and trimming were read from the DNA. Of 150,000 to 200,000 clones in the sample, roughly 90% were seen once. Patients in Seattle were enrolled during active infection, then followed longitudinally. V lost 2 bases, J lost 3 bases, and 2 bases stayed unmatched. The CDR3 totals 15 residues. CDR1 and CDR2 from the germline V gene are LNHDA and SQIVND (reference sequence).

The rearrangement joins TRBV19 to TRBJ2-2, with 8 nucleotides matching TRBD1. The sequence derives from a young man with COVID-19, enrolled during active disease. Sample: peripheral blood. The CDR3: CASSIQGADTGELFF. The DNA of the CDR3 is TGTGCCAGTAGTATACAGGGGGCTGACACCGGGGAGCTGTTTTTT.